This T cell receptor beta chain is from a study of T cells in severe cutaneous drug reactions. Study context: RegiSCAR criteria gave all enrolled patients a probable or definite SJS/TEN or DRESS diagnosis.

The patients sequenced had a carbamazepine-induced Stevens-Johnson syndrome or toxic epidermal necrolysis reaction. General study results and limits: TRBV12-4 use rose strongly in carbamazepine-induced Stevens-Johnson syndrome or toxic epidermal necrolysis, averaging approximately 30% in blister cells and about 4.6% in PBMC. One public TCRbeta CDR3 appeared in all seven blister samples, averaging around 14%.

CDR1 is SGDLS, CDR2 YYNGEE, per germline. The length of the CDR3 is 12 residues. A word on this clonotype: The target antigen is unknown.

The iRepertoire multiplex PCR system with TCR subtype-specific primers built both bulk and single-cell libraries. TCRdb derives one entry per CDR3 protein from the multiplex PCR reads, leaving out DNA. This sample's table reports around 2,500 distinct CDR3 sequences. The rearrangement joins TRBV9 to TRBJ2-3. The sample consisted of cells from a skin blister. The source is a human donor with toxic epidermal necrolysis, a severe cutaneous drug reaction. The CDR3: CASSPDPDTQYF. The full variable domain, completed using reference TRBV9 and TRBJ2-3, is DSGVTQTPKHLITATGQRVTLRCSPRSGDLSVYWYQQSLDQGLQFLIQYYNGEERAKGNILERFSAQQFPDLHSELNLSSLELGDSALYFCASSPDPDTQYFGPGTRLTVL.